This T cell receptor (beta chain) came from a study of T cell changes during pregnancy in multiple sclerosis. Sequencing used immunoSEQ multiplex PCR; TCRdb keeps in-frame clones, though not all of them. The data contain about 33,000 clones, roughly nine tenths of them singletons. The TCR comes from a female donor in good health, enrolled as a control in a pregnancy study. The specimen was CD4+ T cells from peripheral blood mononuclear cells, collected in the third trimester of pregnancy.

The CDR3 reads CASSRPGTGGGQPQHF. CDR3 bases: TGTGCCAGTAGTCGTCCCGGGACAGGGGGCGGTCAGCCCCAGCATTTT. This rearrangement joins TRBV19 to TRBJ1-5; 12 bases agree with TRBD1. With V trimmed by 5 bases and J by 6 bases, 8 bases remained unmatched. The CDR3 length is 16 residues. The germline V gene has CDR1 LNHDA and CDR2 SQIVND (reference sequence).